This TCR beta chain was profiled in a study of blood T cell repertoires in COVID-19. After removal of 4 bases from V and 5 bases from J, the junction contained 7 bases not matched to a gene. This CDR3 has 14 amino acids. CDR1 is SQVTM, CDR2 ANQGSEA, per germline. Method: immunoSEQ multiplex PCR; TCRdb's copy keeps in-frame clones and lacks some. The table has about 160,000 clones, roughly four fifths seen once; the top ten hold 11%. This chain links TRBV29-1 with TRBJ2-7, with TRBD1 identical over 11 bases. Material for sequencing was peripheral blood. The sequence came from a human donor in a cohort sampled during active COVID-19. The CDR3 loop reads CSVAPGQGVHEQYF. The CDR3 DNA is TGCAGCGTTGCCCCGGGACAGGGGGTCCACGAGCAGTACTTC.